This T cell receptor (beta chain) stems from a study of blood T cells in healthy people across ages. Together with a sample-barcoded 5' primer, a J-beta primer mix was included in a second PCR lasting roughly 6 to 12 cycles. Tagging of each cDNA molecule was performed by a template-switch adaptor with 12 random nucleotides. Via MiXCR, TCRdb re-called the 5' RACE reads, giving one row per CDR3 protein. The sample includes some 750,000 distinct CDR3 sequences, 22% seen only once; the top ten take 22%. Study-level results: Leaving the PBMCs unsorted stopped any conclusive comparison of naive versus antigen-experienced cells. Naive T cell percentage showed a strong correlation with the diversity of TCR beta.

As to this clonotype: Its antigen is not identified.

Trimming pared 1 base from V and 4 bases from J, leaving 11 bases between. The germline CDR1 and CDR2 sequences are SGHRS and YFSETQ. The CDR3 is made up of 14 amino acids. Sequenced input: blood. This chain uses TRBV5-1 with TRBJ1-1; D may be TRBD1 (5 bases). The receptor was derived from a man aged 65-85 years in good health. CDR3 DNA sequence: TGCGCCAGCAGCTTGAGGGGCACATCCACTGAAGCTTTCTTT. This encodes CASSLRGTSTEAFF.